The present TCR beta chain was sequenced within a study of T cell repertoires in cytomegalovirus infection. In the study overall: Public TCR beta signatures marked donors with CMV infection and the matching HLA. Study results and caveats: Predominance within the ex vivo response was attributable to HLA-C-restricted CMV-specific TCR beta clonotypes. Summed frequency of public TCR beta families distinguished CMV carriers with the relevant HLA.

TCRdb passed the reads through MiXCR, listing each CDR3 protein once. The repertoire includes 570,000 or so distinct CDR3 sequences, approximately 40% of them detected once, and about 46% sits in the top ten. Remarks on this clonotype: Its antigen remains unknown.

The V end was cut by 7 bases, the J end by 2 bases, with 11 bases between. The CDR3 sequence is 14 residues long. The V gene's germline CDR1 is MNHEY and CDR2 SMNVEV (reference sequence). This material consisted of cultured PBMCs, taken from culture after CMV antigen stimulation. The TCR sequence derives from a human donor in good health (CMV status not recorded). Some clones in this sample may be carry-over from other donors' samples. The chain joins TRBV27 to TRBJ2-2; D is uncertain. The CDR3 protein is CASKISPNTGELFF. Written as DNA, the CDR3 is TGTGCCAGCAAAATTTCACCAAACACCGGGGAGCTGTTTTTT.